This T cell receptor beta chain was found in a study of blood T cell repertoires in COVID-19. Background on the study: Samples of COVID-19 (acute and convalescent) were obtained from the United States, Italy and Spain. T cells, B-cell-depleted T cells, or PBMCs provided the cDNA or gDNA that served as material.

Trimming left V 1 base short and J 3 bases short, with 15 bases between. Germline loops: CDR1 SQVTM, CDR2 ANQGSEA. The CDR3 runs 15 residues. Original data processing: Estimated nucleated cell counts came from reference gene primer amplification. Assay used: immunoSEQ multiplex PCR; TCRdb lists only in-frame clones, some missing. V and J calls and clone size are copied from that table; D and trimming were computed from the DNA. The sample holds around 94,000 clones, 70% to 90% seen once. Sequencing was performed on peripheral blood. This TCR came from a man aged 45 to 65 with active COVID-19. The chain combines TRBV29-1 with TRBJ1-1, with no clear D. The CDR3 is CSVEVPGSGHTEAFF. CDR3 nucleotides: TGCAGCGTTGAAGTACCGGGGAGTGGTCACACTGAAGCTTTCTTT. Complete variable domain (other parts from reference TRBV29-1 and TRBJ1-1): SAVISQKPSRDICQRGTSLTIQCQVDSQVTMMFWYRQQPGQSLTLIATANQGSEATYESGFVIDKFPISRPNLTFSTLTVSNMSPEDSSIYLCSVEVPGSGHTEAFFGQGTRLTVV.